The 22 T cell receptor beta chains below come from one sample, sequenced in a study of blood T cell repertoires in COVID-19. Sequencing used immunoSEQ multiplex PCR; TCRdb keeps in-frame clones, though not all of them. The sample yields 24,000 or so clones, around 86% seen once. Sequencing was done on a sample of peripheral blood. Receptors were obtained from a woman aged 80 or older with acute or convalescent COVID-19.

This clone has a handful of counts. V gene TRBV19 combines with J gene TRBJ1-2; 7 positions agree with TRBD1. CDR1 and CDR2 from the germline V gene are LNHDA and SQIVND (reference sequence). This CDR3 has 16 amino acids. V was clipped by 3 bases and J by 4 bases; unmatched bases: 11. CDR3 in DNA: TGTGCCAGTAGTATCCGTTTTTCGGGACAGAGCTATGGCTACACCTTC. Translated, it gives CASSIRFSGQSYGYTF.

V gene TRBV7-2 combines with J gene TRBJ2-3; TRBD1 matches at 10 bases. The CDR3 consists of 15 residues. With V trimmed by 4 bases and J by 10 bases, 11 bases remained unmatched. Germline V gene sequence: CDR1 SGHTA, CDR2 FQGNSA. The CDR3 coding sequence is TGTGCCAGCAGCTCCGGGACAGGGGTGGCCAAGGCGCAGTATTTT. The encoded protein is CASSSGTGVAKAQYF.

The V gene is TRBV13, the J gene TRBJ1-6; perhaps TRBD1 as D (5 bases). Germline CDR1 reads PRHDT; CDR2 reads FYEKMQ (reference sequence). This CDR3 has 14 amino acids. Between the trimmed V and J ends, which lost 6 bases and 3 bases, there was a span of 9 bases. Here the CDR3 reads CASSSDSYNSPLHF. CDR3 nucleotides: TGTGCCAGCAGTTCCGACAGCTATAATTCACCCCTCCACTTT.

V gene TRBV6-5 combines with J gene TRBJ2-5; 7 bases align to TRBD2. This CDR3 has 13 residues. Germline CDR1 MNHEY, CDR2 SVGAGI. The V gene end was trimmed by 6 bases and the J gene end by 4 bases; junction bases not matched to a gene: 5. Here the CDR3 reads CASRGKRGETQYF. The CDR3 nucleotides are TGTGCCAGCAGAGGGAAGCGGGGAGAGACCCAGTACTTC.

CDR3 in DNA: TGCGCCAGCAGCTTGGCCGGGGGGGCCGGTAGAGATACGCAGTATTTT. Amino acids: CASSLAGGAGRDTQYF. The rearrangement uses TRBV5-1 and TRBJ2-3; 8 nucleotides line up with TRBD2. The V gene's germline CDR1 is SGHRS and CDR2 YFSETQ. J was trimmed by 5 bases and V by 0 bases; bases with no gene match: 8. The CDR3 has 16 residues.

CDR3 residues: CASSSRALMAGELFF. The CDR3 DNA sequence: TGTGCCAGCAGCTCCAGGGCCCTGATGGCCGGGGAGCTGTTTTTT. V usage is TRBV9 and J usage is TRBJ2-2; D may be TRBD1 (5 bases). This CDR3 has 15 residues. Trimming removed 4 bases from V and 6 bases from J, with 16 bases in between. Germline assignment: CDR1 SGDLS and CDR2 YYNGEE.

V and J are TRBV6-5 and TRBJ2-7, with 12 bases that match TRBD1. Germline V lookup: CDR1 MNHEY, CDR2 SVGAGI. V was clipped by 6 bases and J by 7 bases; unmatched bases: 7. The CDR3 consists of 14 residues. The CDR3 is CASRPGQGAREQYF. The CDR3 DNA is TGTGCCAGCAGACCGGGACAGGGGGCGCGGGAGCAGTACTTC.

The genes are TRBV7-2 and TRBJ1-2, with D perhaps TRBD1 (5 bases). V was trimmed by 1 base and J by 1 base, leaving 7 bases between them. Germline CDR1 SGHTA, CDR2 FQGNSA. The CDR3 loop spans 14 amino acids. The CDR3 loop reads CASSLDRRNYGYTF. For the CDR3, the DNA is TGTGCCAGCAGCTTAGACAGGCGTAACTATGGCTACACCTTC. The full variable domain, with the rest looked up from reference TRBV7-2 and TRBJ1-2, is GAGVSQSPSNKVTEKGKDVELRCDPISGHTALYWYRQSLGQGLEFLIYFQGNSAPDKSGLPSDRFSAERTGGSVSTLTIQRTQQEDSAVYLCASSLDRRNYGYTFGSGTRLTVV.

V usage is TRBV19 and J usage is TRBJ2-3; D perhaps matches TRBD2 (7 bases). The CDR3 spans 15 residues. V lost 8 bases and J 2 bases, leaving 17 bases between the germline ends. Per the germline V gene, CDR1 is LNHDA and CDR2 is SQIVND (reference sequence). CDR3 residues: CASGPGGGSTDTQYF. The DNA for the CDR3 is TGTGCCAGTGGACCCGGCGGGGGCTCCACAGATACGCAGTATTTT.

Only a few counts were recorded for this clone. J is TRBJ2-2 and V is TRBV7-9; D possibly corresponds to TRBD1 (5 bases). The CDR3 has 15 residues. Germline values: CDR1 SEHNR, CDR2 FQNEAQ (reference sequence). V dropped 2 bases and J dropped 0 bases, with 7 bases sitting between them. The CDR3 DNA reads TGTGCCAGCAGCTTAACAGGAGCGAACACCGGGGAGCTGTTTTTT. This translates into CASSLTGANTGELFF.

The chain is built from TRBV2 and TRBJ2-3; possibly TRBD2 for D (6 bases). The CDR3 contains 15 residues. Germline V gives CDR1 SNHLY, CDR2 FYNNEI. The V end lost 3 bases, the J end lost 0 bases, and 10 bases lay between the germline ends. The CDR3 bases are TGTGCCAGCAGTGAGCGGGGTCCTAGCACAGATACGCAGTATTTT. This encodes CASSERGPSTDTQYF. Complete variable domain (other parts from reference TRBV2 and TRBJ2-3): EPEVTQTPSHQVTQMGQEVILRCVPISNHLYFYWYRQILGQKVEFLVSFYNNEISEKSEIFDDQFSVERPDGSNFTLKIRSTKLEDSAMYFCASSERGPSTDTQYFGPGTRLTVL.

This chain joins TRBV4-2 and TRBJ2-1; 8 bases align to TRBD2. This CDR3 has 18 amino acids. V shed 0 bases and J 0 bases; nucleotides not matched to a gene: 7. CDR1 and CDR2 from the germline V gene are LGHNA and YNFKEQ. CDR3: CASSQEPLGTSSYNEQFF. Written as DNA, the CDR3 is TGTGCCAGCAGCCAAGAACCCCTCGGGACTAGCTCCTACAATGAGCAGTTCTTC.

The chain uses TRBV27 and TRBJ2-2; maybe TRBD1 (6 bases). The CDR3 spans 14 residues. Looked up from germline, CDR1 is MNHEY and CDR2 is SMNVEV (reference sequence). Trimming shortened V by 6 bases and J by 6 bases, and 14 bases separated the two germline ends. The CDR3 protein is CASSSQGTAGELFF. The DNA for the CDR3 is TGTGCCAGCAGCTCCCAGGGGACGGCCGGGGAGCTGTTTTTT.

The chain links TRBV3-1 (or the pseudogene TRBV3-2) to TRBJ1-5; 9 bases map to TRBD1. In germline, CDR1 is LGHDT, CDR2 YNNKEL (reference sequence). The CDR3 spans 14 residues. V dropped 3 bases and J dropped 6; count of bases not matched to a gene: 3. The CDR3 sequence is CASSQGQGRQPQHF. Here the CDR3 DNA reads TGTGCCAGCAGCCAGGGACAGGGTCGTCAGCCCCAGCATTTT.

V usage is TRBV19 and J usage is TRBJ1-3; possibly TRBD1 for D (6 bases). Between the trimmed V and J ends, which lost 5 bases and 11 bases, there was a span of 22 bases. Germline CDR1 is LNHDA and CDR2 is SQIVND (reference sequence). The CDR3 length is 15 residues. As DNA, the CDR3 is TGTGCCAGTAGTCACCGGGACCCCCGAGGGGGGGCCATATATTTT. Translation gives CASSHRDPRGGAIYF.

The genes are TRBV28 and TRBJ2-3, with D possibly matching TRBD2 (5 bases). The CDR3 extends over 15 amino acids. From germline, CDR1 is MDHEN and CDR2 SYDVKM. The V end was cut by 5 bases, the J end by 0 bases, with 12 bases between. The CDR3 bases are TGTGCCAGCAGTACCGTAGCGTCTAGCACAGATACGCAGTATTTT. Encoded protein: CASSTVASSTDTQYF.

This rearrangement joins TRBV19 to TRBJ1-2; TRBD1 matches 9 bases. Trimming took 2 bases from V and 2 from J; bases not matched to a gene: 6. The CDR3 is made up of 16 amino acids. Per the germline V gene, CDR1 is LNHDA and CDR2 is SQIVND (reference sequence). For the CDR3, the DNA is TGTGCCAGTAGTATATCGGGACAGGGACTGAACTATGGCTACACCTTC. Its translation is CASSISGQGLNYGYTF. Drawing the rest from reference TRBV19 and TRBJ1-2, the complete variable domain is DGGITQSPKYLFRKEGQNVTLSCEQNLNHDAMYWYRQDPGQGLRLIYYSQIVNDFQKGDIAEGYSVSREKKESFPLTVTSAQKNPTAFYLCASSISGQGLNYGYTFGSGTRLTVV.

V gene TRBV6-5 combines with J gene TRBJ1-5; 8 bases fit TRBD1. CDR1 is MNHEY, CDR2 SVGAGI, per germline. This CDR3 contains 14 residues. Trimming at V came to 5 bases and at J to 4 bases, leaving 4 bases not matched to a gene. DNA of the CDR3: TGTGCCAGCAGTAAGGACAGGGAGAATCAGCCCCAGCATTTT. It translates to CASSKDRENQPQHF.

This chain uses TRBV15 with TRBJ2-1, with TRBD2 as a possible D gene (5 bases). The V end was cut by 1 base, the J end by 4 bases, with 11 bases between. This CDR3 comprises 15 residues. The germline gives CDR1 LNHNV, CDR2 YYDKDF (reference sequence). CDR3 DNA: TGTGCCACCAGCAGAGGAGCGGACGGTTACAATGAGCAGTTCTTC. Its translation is CATSRGADGYNEQFF.

For the CDR3, the DNA is TGTGCCAGCAGAAGGTCAGGGCGACAAGAGACCCAGTACTTC. Encoded protein: CASRRSGRQETQYF. This chain joins TRBV6-7 and TRBJ2-5, with D tentatively TRBD1 (5 bases). TRBV6-7 is classed as an ORF, of uncertain function. V shed 6 bases and J shed 2 bases, with 13 bases lying between them. The length of the CDR3 is 14 residues.

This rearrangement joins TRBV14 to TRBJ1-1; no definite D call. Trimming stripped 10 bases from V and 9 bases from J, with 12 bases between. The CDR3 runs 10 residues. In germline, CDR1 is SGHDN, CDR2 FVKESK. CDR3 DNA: TGTGCCACCCCTATCGGGAAAGCTTTCTTT. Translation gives CATPIGKAFF. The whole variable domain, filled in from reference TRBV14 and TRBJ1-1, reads EAGVTQFPSHSVIEKGQTVTLRCDPISGHDNLYWYRRVMGKEIKFLLHFVKESKQDESGMPNNRFLAERTGGTYSTLKVQPAELEDSGVYFCATPIGKAFFGQGTRLTVV.

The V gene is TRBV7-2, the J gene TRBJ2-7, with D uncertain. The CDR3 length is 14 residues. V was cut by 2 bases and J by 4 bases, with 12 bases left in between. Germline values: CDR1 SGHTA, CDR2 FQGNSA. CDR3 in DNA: TGTGCCAGCAGCTTAACGCGACAATCTTACGAGCAGTACTTC. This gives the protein CASSLTRQSYEQYF.